The 22 T cell receptor beta chains below come from one sample, sequenced in a study of Ad26.COV2.S vaccination and SARS-CoV-2 variants. Libraries were prepared by immunoSEQ multiplex PCR; TCRdb keeps only in-frame clonotypes and omits some of them. The table shows 440,000 or so clones, with about 90% occurring only once. As to treatment: some 20 received Ad26.COV2.S at low or high dose, single or two shots; several received placebo; per-sample allocation not given. The study sampled participants on day 63 after the first vaccine or placebo injection. The sample in question was peripheral blood, obtained in a trial of Ad26.COV2.S vaccine versus placebo. The receptors derive from a person between 18 and 59 years old who received the Ad26.COV2.S COVID-19 vaccine or a placebo.

Of note for this clone: Other DNA sequences in this sample translate to the same CDR3. The chain joins TRBV5-1 to TRBJ2-5, with 10 bases identical to TRBD2. Per the germline V gene, CDR1 is SGHRS and CDR2 is YFSETQ. There are 14 residues in the CDR3. Unmatched junction bases numbered 0, after V lost 2 bases and J lost 2 bases. The CDR3 DNA is TGCGCCAGCAGCTTAGCGGGGGGGCAAGAGACCCAGTACTTC. This encodes CASSLAGGQETQYF.

V and J are TRBV18 and TRBJ2-5; 9 bases align to TRBD2. J was trimmed by 1 base and V by 2 bases; bases with no gene match: 2. From germline, CDR1 is KGHSH and CDR2 LQKENI. The CDR3 has 15 amino acids. CDR3 coding DNA: TGTGCCAGCTCACCATTTAGCGGGGGCCAAGAGACCCAGTACTTC. Its protein is CASSPFSGGQETQYF.

The rearrangement uses TRBV3-1 (or the pseudogene TRBV3-2) and TRBJ1-5; a possible D gene is TRBD1 (5 bases). Looked up from germline, CDR1 is LGHDT and CDR2 is YNNKEL (reference sequence). V was pared by 4 bases and J by 4 bases, with 20 bases between. The CDR3 is 17 amino acids. CDR3 sequence (DNA): TGTGCCAGCAGCCGTGACATACCCACGAGGGGAAATCAGCCCCAGCATTTT. It translates to CASSRDIPTRGNQPQHF.

This rearrangement joins TRBV12-5 to TRBJ2-1; D might be TRBD1 (6 bases). V lost 3 bases, J lost 4 bases, and 13 bases lay in between. This CDR3 comprises 15 residues. Germline V gene sequence: CDR1 LGHNT, CDR2 FRNRAP. The DNA for the CDR3 is TGTGCTAGTGGTTTAACCCGACAGGTTTACAATGAGCAGTTCTTC. It specifies CASGLTRQVYNEQFF.

The gene calls are TRBV18 and TRBJ2-5; tentatively, D is TRBD1 or TRBD2 (6 bases each). The CDR3 extends over 15 amino acids. V was shortened by 1 base and J by 3 bases, with 12 bases between the two germline ends. Germline V CDR1 and CDR2: KGHSH, LQKENI. Written as DNA, the CDR3 is TGTGCCAGCTCACCACTATCCGGGGGCGAAGAGACCCAGTACTTC. Its translation is CASSPLSGGEETQYF.

The chain combines TRBV20-1 with TRBJ2-1, with 8 bases aligning to TRBD2. The CDR3 is 11 amino acids. Germline-derived CDR1 and CDR2 are DFQATT and SNEGSKA (reference sequence). V gave up 3 bases and J gave up 13 bases; unmatched junction bases: 5. The CDR3, as DNA: TGCAGTGCTAGCATACTAGCGGTCCAGTTCTTC. It is translated as CSASILAVQFF.

This chain connects TRBV29-1 to TRBJ1-1; 9 bases fit TRBD1. Trimming took 3 bases from V and 5 from J; bases not matched to a gene: 10. Looked up from germline, CDR1 is SQVTM and CDR2 is ANQGSEA. This CDR3 spans 15 amino acids. The CDR3: CSVDGKQGARTEAFF. CDR3 in DNA: TGCAGCGTTGATGGTAAACAGGGGGCGCGGACTGAAGCTTTCTTT.

This clone turned up a few times. This sequence joins TRBV7-2 and TRBJ2-7; no reliable D call. The V gene lost 1 base and the J gene lost 4 bases, with 14 bases spanning the gap. This CDR3 has 15 amino acids. CDR1 and CDR2 (germline): SGHTA, FQGNSA. In DNA, the CDR3 is TGTGCCAGCAGCTTAGGAATAGCTAACCGATACGAGCAGTACTTC. Amino acids: CASSLGIANRYEQYF.

The chain combines TRBV2 with TRBJ2-7; D perhaps matches TRBD1 (6 bases). The V end was cut by 7 bases, the J end by 5 bases, with 18 bases between. The CDR3 is 14 amino acids. Germline CDR1 is SNHLY and CDR2 is FYNNEI. The CDR3 is CASMKSGVLNEQYF. As DNA, the CDR3 is TGTGCCAGCATGAAATCAGGGGTTCTTAACGAGCAGTACTTC.

The V and J genes are TRBV4-3 and TRBJ2-7, with 8 bases aligning to TRBD1. CDR1 and CDR2 from the germline V gene are LGHNA and YSLEER. V dropped 3 bases and J dropped 0; count of bases not matched to a gene: 4. The CDR3 covers 15 residues. In DNA form, the CDR3 reads TGCGCCAGCAGCCATGGGACAGGTCTCTCCTACGAGCAGTACTTC. Its protein is CASSHGTGLSYEQYF.

This chain joins TRBV19 and TRBJ1-2; D might be TRBD1 (5 bases). The V and J ends lost 6 bases and 6 bases respectively, with 23 bases between them. Germline V gives CDR1 LNHDA, CDR2 SQIVND (reference sequence). The CDR3 contains 16 residues. This CDR3 reads CASSPTGQGDLNGYTF. Written as DNA, the CDR3 is TGTGCCAGTAGCCCCACCGGGCAGGGAGACCTCAATGGCTACACCTTC. Full variable domain (outside the CDR3, taken from reference TRBV19 and TRBJ1-2): DGGITQSPKYLFRKEGQNVTLSCEQNLNHDAMYWYRQDPGQGLRLIYYSQIVNDFQKGDIAEGYSVSREKKESFPLTVTSAQKNPTAFYLCASSPTGQGDLNGYTFGSGTRLTVV.

The chain employs TRBV2 and TRBJ1-5, with unresolved D. V was trimmed by 2 bases and J by 5 bases, leaving 7 bases between them. Germline V lookup: CDR1 SNHLY, CDR2 FYNNEI. The length of the CDR3 is 13 residues. The CDR3 DNA follows: TGTGCCAGCAGTGAAACGGGCTATCAGCCCCAGCATTTT. Its translation: CASSETGYQPQHF.

The chain employs TRBV6-2 or TRBV6-3 and TRBJ2-4; perhaps TRBD1 as D (6 bases). Between the trimmed V and J ends, which lost 6 bases and 2 bases, there was a span of 20 bases. This CDR3 comprises 17 residues. The germline V gene has CDR1 MNHEY and CDR2 SVGEGT. The DNA for the CDR3 is TGTGCCAGCAGCCACGCCACCTTCAGGGGAACCAAAAACATTCAGTACTTC. Its translation is CASSHATFRGTKNIQYF.

The V call is TRBV9, the J call TRBJ1-1; possibly TRBD1 for D (5 bases). Trimming cost V 2 bases and J 4 bases, with 15 bases left between them. The CDR3 length is 15 residues. Germline assignment: CDR1 SGDLS and CDR2 YYNGEE. Written as DNA, the CDR3 is TGTGCCAGCAGCGTCCTAGCGGCCGGGGGCACTGAAGCTTTCTTT. It yields the protein CASSVLAAGGTEAFF.

The chain is built from TRBV7-6 and TRBJ2-7; D is uncertain. There are 13 residues in the CDR3. The V gene lost 6 bases and the J gene lost 7 bases, with 16 bases spanning the gap. Germline V gene data show CDR1 as SGHVS and CDR2 as FNYEAQ. The CDR3, as DNA: TGTGCCAGCAGTACCGGCCCGGGTCAAGAGCAGTACTTC. The encoded protein is CASSTGPGQEQYF.

The V call is TRBV5-1, the J call TRBJ2-2; D remains ambiguous. This CDR3 contains 15 residues. V lost 6 bases and J lost 0, with 12 bases in between. The germline gives CDR1 SGHRS, CDR2 YFSETQ. For the CDR3, the DNA is TGCGCCAGCACCCCCTTGGGAACGAACACCGGGGAGCTGTTTTTT. Amino acid sequence: CASTPLGTNTGELFF.

The chain carries TRBV19 and TRBJ2-1; 9 positions agree with TRBD2. The J segment lost 4 bases and the V segment lost 3 bases, leaving 4 bases of the junction unmatched. CDR3 length: 15 residues. Germline V gene lookup returns CDR1 LNHDA and CDR2 SQIVND (reference sequence). Here the CDR3 DNA reads TGTGCCAGTAGTATTCTTAGCGGGGGTTACAATGAGCAGTTCTTC. It codes for CASSILSGGYNEQFF. Complete variable domain (other parts from reference TRBV19 and TRBJ2-1): DGGITQSPKYLFRKEGQNVTLSCEQNLNHDAMYWYRQDPGQGLRLIYYSQIVNDFQKGDIAEGYSVSREKKESFPLTVTSAQKNPTAFYLCASSILSGGYNEQFFGPGTRLTVL.

This clone has just one count. This sequence joins TRBV5-1 and TRBJ2-5; the D is unclear. V was trimmed by 2 bases and J by 0 bases, leaving 5 bases between them. CDR1 and CDR2 (germline): SGHRS, YFSETQ. This CDR3 spans 13 amino acids. CDR3 bases: TGCGCCAGCAGCTTCAGTAACCAAGAGACCCAGTACTTC. It specifies CASSFSNQETQYF.

This rearrangement joins TRBV2 to TRBJ2-3; possibly TRBD2 for D (5 bases). This CDR3 spans 15 amino acids. The germline V gene has CDR1 SNHLY and CDR2 FYNNEI. The V gene lost 4 bases and the J gene lost 4 bases, with 15 bases spanning the gap. Here the CDR3 reads CASSVDRGPPDTQYF. The CDR3 region has the DNA TGTGCCAGCAGTGTCGATCGAGGGCCCCCAGATACGCAGTATTTT.

V gene TRBV4-3 combines with J gene TRBJ2-7; TRBD1 is a possible D gene (5 bases). The CDR3 spans 16 residues. CDR1 is LGHNA and CDR2 is YSLEER in the germline V gene. Trimming took off 4 bases at V and 3 bases at J, with 19 bases between the two ends. CDR3 sequence reads: CASSPGHGQGGYEQYF. CDR3 DNA: TGCGCCAGCAGCCCTGGCCATGGGCAGGGTGGCTACGAGCAGTACTTC.

Here the CDR3 reads CASRVAGLTTDTQYF. CDR3 nucleotide sequence: TGTGCCAGCAGGGTGGCGGGACTAACCACAGATACGCAGTATTTT. This chain uses TRBV28 with TRBJ2-3; TRBD2 matches at 7 bases. The CDR3 loop spans 15 amino acids. Germline V gene data show CDR1 as MDHEN and CDR2 as SYDVKM. With V trimmed by 6 bases and J by 2 bases, 8 bases remained unmatched.

The chain joins TRBV28 to TRBJ1-4; D might be TRBD1 (6 bases). The CDR3 loop spans 12 amino acids. Germline CDR1 is MDHEN and CDR2 is SYDVKM. V was cut by 2 bases and J by 8 bases, with 6 bases left in between. CDR3: CASSLRGEKLFF. CDR3 in DNA: TGTGCCAGCAGTTTAAGGGGGGAAAAACTGTTTTTT.